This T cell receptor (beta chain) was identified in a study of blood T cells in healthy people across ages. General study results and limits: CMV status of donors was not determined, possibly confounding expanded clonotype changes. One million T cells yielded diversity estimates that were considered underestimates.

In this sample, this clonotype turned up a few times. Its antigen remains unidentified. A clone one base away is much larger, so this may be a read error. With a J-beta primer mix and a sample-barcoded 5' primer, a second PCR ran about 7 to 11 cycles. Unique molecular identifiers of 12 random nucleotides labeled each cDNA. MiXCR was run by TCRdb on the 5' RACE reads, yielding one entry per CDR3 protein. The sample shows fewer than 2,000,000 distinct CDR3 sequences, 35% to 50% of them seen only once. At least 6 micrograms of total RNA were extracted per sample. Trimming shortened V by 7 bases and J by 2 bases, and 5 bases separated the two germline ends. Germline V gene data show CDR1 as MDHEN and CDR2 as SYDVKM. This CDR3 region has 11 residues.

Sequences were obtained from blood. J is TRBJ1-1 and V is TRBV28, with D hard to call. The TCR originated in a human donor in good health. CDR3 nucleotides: TGTGCCAGCAACGGTAACACTGAAGCTTTCTTT. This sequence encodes CASNGNTEAFF. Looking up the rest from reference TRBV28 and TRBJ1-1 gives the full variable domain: DVKVTQSSRYLVKRTGEKVFLECVQDMDHENMFWYRQDPGLGLRLIYFSYDVKMKEKGDIPEGYSVSREKKERFSLILESASTNQTSMYLCASNGNTEAFFGQGTRLTVV.